The entry that follows covers one T cell receptor beta chain sequence. The antigen is undetermined. Trimming shortened V by 8 bases and J by 3 bases, and 19 bases separated the two germline ends. Per the germline V gene, CDR1 is SGHDN and CDR2 is FVKESK. The CDR3 has 15 amino acids. This specimen belongs to a study of T cells in Graves' hyperthyroidism and ophthalmopathy. RNA transcripts yielded amplified TCR beta CDR3 regions. RT-PCR in the first round (using the HTBI primer set) targeted the TCR CDR3. MiXCR, run by TCRdb on the multiplex PCR reads, gives a single entry per CDR3 protein. This repertoire shows 550,000 to 600,000 distinct CDR3 sequences, approximately 44% found once; its top ten account for 19%. Exclusion of a patient resulted from uncontrolled infection, other autoimmune disease, pregnancy or lactation. Study-level findings and limits: Within blood appeared most thyroid clonotypes that had expanded above 0.001. Ophthalmopathy, which appeared later, was predicted by the model a median about 6 months before onset.

The rearrangement uses TRBV14 and TRBJ1-2; tentatively, D is TRBD1 (5 bases). The source is an adult woman with Graves' disease, either hyperthyroidism or ophthalmopathy (not recorded which). Sequenced: peripheral blood or thyroid tissue (not recorded which). The CDR3 sequence: CASSPPGAGYYGYTF. CDR3 nucleotide sequence: TGTGCCAGCTCCCCACCCGGGGCAGGATACTATGGCTACACCTTC.